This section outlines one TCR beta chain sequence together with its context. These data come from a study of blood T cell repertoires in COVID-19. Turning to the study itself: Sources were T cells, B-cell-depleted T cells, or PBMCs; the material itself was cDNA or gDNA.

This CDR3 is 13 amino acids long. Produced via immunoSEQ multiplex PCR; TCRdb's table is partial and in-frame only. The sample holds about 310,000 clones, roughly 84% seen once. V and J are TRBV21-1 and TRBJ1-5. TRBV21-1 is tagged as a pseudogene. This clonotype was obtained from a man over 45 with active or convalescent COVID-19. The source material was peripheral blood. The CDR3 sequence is CASPRGRDQPQHF. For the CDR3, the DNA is TGTGCCAGCCCTCGAGGGAGGGATCAGCCCCAGCATTTT.